This T cell receptor beta chain emerged from a study of blood T cell repertoires in COVID-19. Study background: Acute and convalescent COVID-19 specimens originated in the United States, Italy and Spain. Sample material is recorded as cDNA or gDNA derived from T cells, B-cell-depleted T cells, or PBMCs.

A few counts support this clone. Per the study methods: Reference gene primer amplification gave estimated nucleated cell counts. Only in-frame clones appear in the TCRdb table, and some are missing; sequencing was by immunoSEQ multiplex PCR. V and J calls and clone size are those listed in that table; D and trimming were worked out from the DNA. The sample holds approximately 250,000 clones, 85% seen once. Germline V lookup: CDR1 SEHNR, CDR2 FQNEAQ (reference sequence). The junction had 9 bases not matched to a gene; V was cut back by 4 bases and J by 10 bases. This CDR3 is built from 15 residues. Across over 20 US areas, participants ranged in age from about 18 to 100 years.

Input material: PBMCs or T cells enriched from blood (not recorded which). The V gene is TRBV7-9, the J gene TRBJ2-1; 11 nucleotides match TRBD1. The sequence was obtained from a woman in her forties or fifties with acute COVID-19. CDR3 nucleotide sequence: TGTGCCAGCAGCTGGGAAGGACAGGGGGCCTTGGAGCAGTTCTTC. This codes for CASSWEGQGALEQFF.